The T cell receptor beta chain under discussion was sequenced for a study of blood T cell repertoires in COVID-19. As for the study in general: Italy, Spain and the United States were the sources of the convalescent and acute COVID-19 samples.

The repertoire was sequenced with immunoSEQ multiplex PCR; TCRdb's copy has only in-frame clones and lacks some. The sample includes some 300,000 clones, roughly 87% of them seen just once. CDR1 and CDR2 (germline): MNHEY, SVGAGI. Trimming removed 5 bases at V and 0 bases at J, with 11 bases between. This CDR3 comprises 15 residues. The clonotype comes from a man aged 18 to 29 with active or convalescent COVID-19. The J gene is TRBJ2-1, the V gene TRBV6-5; possibly TRBD1 for D (5 bases). What was sequenced was peripheral blood. The CDR3 is CASSPGPSSYNEQFF. CDR3 nucleotides: TGTGCCAGCAGTCCAGGGCCCAGCTCCTACAATGAGCAGTTCTTC.